The subject of this entry is one TCR beta chain. Antigen unknown. CD8+ and CD4+ T cells from blood underwent TCR beta sequencing. TEMRA cells underwent FACS enrichment and CD8+ and CD4+ T cells underwent negative isolation. With random hexamers, reverse transcription was performed on about 0.5 to 1 ug of RNA. By means of immunoSEQ multiplex PCR, TCR beta CDR3 spanning 54 Vbeta and 13 Jbeta underwent amplification. From the immunoSEQ multiplex PCR reads, TCRdb called clonotypes with MiXCR, one entry per CDR3 protein. Altogether about 210,000 distinct CDR3 sequences are present, roughly 92% being singletons, with the ten largest covering 0.095% to 0.12%. This sample is part of a study of CD8 T cells in Susac syndrome. Broader study findings: The relatively small number of individuals in the TCR sequencing and HLA analysis was acknowledged by the study.

This receptor was taken from a human donor in good health. Source material: CD4+ T cells from PBMCs.

As DNA, the CDR3 is TGTGCCACTGGACAGATTCGTCCAGAGACCCAGTACTTC. It is translated as CATGQIRPETQYF. This sequence joins TRBV28 and TRBJ2-5; the D gene is possibly TRBD1 (6 bases). The V end lost 10 bases, the J end lost 4 bases, and 16 bases lay between the germline ends. Germline CDR1 MDHEN, CDR2 SYDVKM. The CDR3 extends over 13 amino acids.